Each of the 11 T cell receptor beta chains below was sequenced from the same sample in a study of technical replicates of blood from a few donors. Assay: immunoSEQ multiplex PCR; the TCRdb copy retains only in-frame clones and omits some. This table holds more than 75,000 clones, roughly 94% found once. Sequencing input: T cells isolated from PBMCs. The receptors here all came from a human donor in good health.

The chain is built from TRBV30 and TRBJ2-7; a weak D match, TRBD2 (6 bases). Per the germline V gene, CDR1 is GTSNPN and CDR2 is SVGIG (reference sequence). The ends were cut back, 0 bases at V and 2 bases at J, with 8 bases in the middle. The CDR3 covers 13 residues. DNA of the CDR3: TGTGCCTGGAGTGTACCGGGGGCCTACGAGCAGTACTTC. Its translation is CAWSVPGAYEQYF.

The chain uses TRBV7-6 and TRBJ2-7; D might be TRBD2 (6 bases). CDR1 SGHVS and CDR2 FNYEAQ come from the germline V gene. V was trimmed by 1 base and J by 2 bases, leaving 15 bases between them. The CDR3 loop spans 16 amino acids. CDR3: CASSLVPPPSAYEQYF. The CDR3 nucleotides are TGTGCCAGCAGCTTAGTACCGCCCCCTAGCGCCTACGAGCAGTACTTC.

V and J are TRBV2 and TRBJ1-5; 8 bases match TRBD1. Per germline, CDR1 SNHLY and CDR2 FYNNEI. After removal of 1 base from V and 4 bases from J, the junction contained 9 bases not matched to a gene. The CDR3 covers 17 residues. This CDR3 is CASSEVGTGTGNQPQHF. In DNA form, the CDR3 reads TGTGCCAGCAGTGAAGTGGGGACAGGTACGGGGAATCAGCCCCAGCATTTT.

CDR3 nucleotides: TGTGCCAGCAGCACAGAGACAGGGCCAACGAACACTGAAGCTTTCTTT. This sequence encodes CASSTETGPTNTEAFF. The rearrangement joins TRBV5-6 to TRBJ1-1; 7 bases are shared with TRBD1. The germline V gene encodes CDR1 SGHDT and CDR2 YYEEEE. This CDR3 contains 16 residues. J was trimmed by 1 base and V by 4 bases; bases with no gene match: 10.

The chain couples TRBV5-1 to TRBJ2-7; 7 bases are shared with TRBD1. J gave up 3 bases and V 0 bases, and 3 bases lay outside the gene matches. The CDR3 loop spans 14 amino acids. Germline V gene data show CDR1 as SGHRS and CDR2 as YFSETQ. The CDR3 DNA reads TGCGCCAGCAGCTTGGCCCAGGGGGTCTACGAGCAGTACTTC. Amino acids: CASSLAQGVYEQYF.

The gene calls are TRBV30 and TRBJ1-1; 11 bases line up with TRBD1. Germline-derived CDR1 and CDR2 are GTSNPN and SVGIG (reference sequence). The CDR3 has 14 residues. V shed 2 bases and J 9 bases; nucleotides not matched to a gene: 8. The CDR3 coding sequence is TGTGCCTGGAGTTATCCCGGGACAGGGGGTAAAGCTTTCTTT. Amino acid sequence: CAWSYPGTGGKAFF.

The chain recombines TRBV5-1 with TRBJ1-1, with TRBD1 as a possible D gene (6 bases). V was shortened by 0 bases and J by 1 base, with 10 bases between the two germline ends. Per the germline V gene, CDR1 is SGHRS and CDR2 is YFSETQ. This CDR3 comprises 15 residues. CDR3 sequence reads: CASSLVGGQNTEAFF. The CDR3 bases are TGCGCCAGCAGCTTGGTTGGGGGCCAGAACACTGAAGCTTTCTTT.

J is TRBJ2-6 and V is TRBV5-1, with TRBD1 identical over 7 bases. This CDR3 comprises 17 residues. V was pared by 0 bases and J by 2 bases, with 5 bases of the junction left unmatched. In germline, CDR1 is SGHRS, CDR2 YFSETQ. As DNA, the CDR3 is TGCGCCAGCAGCTTGGAAATCAGGGGGACTGGGGCCAACGTCCTGACTTTC. It encodes CASSLEIRGTGANVLTF.

This clone was seen once. The CDR3 nucleotides are TGTGCCAGCAGTGGGTCAGGGGGAGGGACAGGGTCTTACGAGCAGTACTTC. This encodes CASSGSGGGTGSYEQYF. The rearrangement joins TRBV2 to TRBJ2-7; 9 nucleotides line up with TRBD1. Germline V gene sequence: CDR1 SNHLY, CDR2 FYNNEI. This CDR3 region has 17 residues. Losses at the gene ends were 4 bases for V and 4 bases for J; bases not matched to a gene: 14.

The rearrangement links TRBV10-3 to TRBJ1-2, with no clear D. CDR3 size: 13 residues. V was shortened by 0 bases and J by 12 bases, with 14 bases between the two germline ends. The germline gives CDR1 ENHRY, CDR2 SYGVKD. CDR3 loop: CAISESGRASDTF. DNA of the CDR3: TGTGCCATCAGTGAGTCGGGGAGGGCTTCGGACACCTTC.

This chain joins TRBV27 and TRBJ2-1; D gene unclear. V lost 2 bases and J 15 bases, leaving 17 bases between the germline ends. The CDR3 loop spans 13 amino acids. CDR1 and CDR2 from the germline V gene are MNHEY and SMNVEV (reference sequence). The CDR3 nucleotides are TGTGCCAGCAGTTTAGTCTCCGGCGGCGTTCGGTTCTTC. Translating gives CASSLVSGGVRFF.